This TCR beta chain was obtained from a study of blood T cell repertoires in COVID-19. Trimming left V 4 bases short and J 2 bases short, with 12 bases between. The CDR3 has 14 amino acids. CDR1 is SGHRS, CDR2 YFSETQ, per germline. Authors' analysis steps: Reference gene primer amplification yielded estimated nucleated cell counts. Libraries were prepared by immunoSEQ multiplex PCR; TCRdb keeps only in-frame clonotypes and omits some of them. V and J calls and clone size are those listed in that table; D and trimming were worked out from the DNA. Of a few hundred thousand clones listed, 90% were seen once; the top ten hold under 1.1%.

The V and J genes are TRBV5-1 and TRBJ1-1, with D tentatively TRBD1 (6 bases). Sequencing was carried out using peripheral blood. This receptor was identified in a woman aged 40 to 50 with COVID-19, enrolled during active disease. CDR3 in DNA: TGCGCCAGCAGCCAGGGACAAGCCAACACTGAAGCTTTCTTT. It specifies CASSQGQANTEAFF. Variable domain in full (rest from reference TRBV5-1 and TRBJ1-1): KAGVTQTPRYLIKTRGQQVTLSCSPISGHRSVSWYQQTPGQGLQFLFEYFSETQRNKGNFPGRFSGRQFSNSRSEMNVSTLELGDSALYLCASSQGQANTEAFFGQGTRLTVV.